The 18 T cell receptor beta chains below come from one sample, sequenced in a study of identical twins. TCRdb redid the calling of the 5' RACE reads with MiXCR, one entry per CDR3 protein. In the table there are approximately 230,000 distinct CDR3 sequences, roughly 13% of which are singletons. The specimen was memory (CD45RO+) T cells sorted from blood. The receptors derive from a woman aged 18-29 years in good health.

This chain connects TRBV6-2 or TRBV6-3 to TRBJ2-2, with D maybe TRBD2 (6 bases). This CDR3 contains 17 residues. Germline V gives CDR1 MNHEY, CDR2 SVGEGT. V lost 2 bases and J lost 6, with 19 bases in between. The CDR3 region is CASSYLRFAGNAGELFF. The DNA of the CDR3 is TGTGCCAGCAGTTACCTTAGATTTGCGGGGAATGCCGGGGAGCTGTTTTTT.

This clonotype has only a few counts. The J gene is TRBJ2-3, the V gene TRBV20-1, with 8 bases that match TRBD2. CDR1 DFQATT and CDR2 SNEGSKA come from the germline V gene (reference sequence). The length of the CDR3 is 16 residues. V shed 5 bases and J 0 bases; nucleotides not matched to a gene: 10. In nucleotides, the CDR3 is TGCAGTGCTGAATCCGGGGGGGGGCCAAGCACAGATACGCAGTATTTT. Translated: CSAESGGGPSTDTQYF.

This clonotype was detected a few times. CDR3 protein: CASNPKWGDGNEQFF. The CDR3 DNA reads TGTGCCAGCAACCCAAAGTGGGGGGACGGGAATGAGCAGTTCTTC. The chain carries TRBV12-3 or TRBV12-4 and TRBJ2-1, with D tentatively TRBD2 (6 bases). The CDR3 consists of 15 residues. V dropped 7 bases and J dropped 7 bases, with 20 bases sitting between them.

This clonotype was detected ten times or more. The chain employs TRBV5-1 and TRBJ1-1; 9 bases line up with TRBD1. CDR3 size: 13 residues. Germline CDR1 and CDR2: SGHRS and YFSETQ. J was trimmed by 11 bases and V by 3 bases; bases with no gene match: 8. Written as DNA, the CDR3 is TGCGCCAGCAGCTGGGGACAGGGAAGTTTTGCTTTCTTT. Translated, it gives CASSWGQGSFAFF.

This clonotype has a handful of counts. The chain couples TRBV12-3 or TRBV12-4 to TRBJ2-1, with 7 bases that match TRBD2. The CDR3 contains 15 residues. V shed 7 bases and J 9 bases; nucleotides not matched to a gene: 15. The CDR3 DNA sequence: TGTGCCAGCACCCCGGGCGGGAGAGGGGAGTTTGAGCAGTTCTTC. Protein product: CASTPGGRGEFEQFF.

This clonotype turned up a few times. The chain employs TRBV28 and TRBJ2-1; 8 nucleotides match TRBD2. The CDR3 is 16 residues long. Germline-derived CDR1 and CDR2 are MDHEN and SYDVKM. J lost 5 bases, V lost 5 bases, and 11 bases had no gene match. The DNA for the CDR3 is TGTGCCAGCAGTCTCACGGGGGGGGCAGGGAACAATGAGCAGTTCTTC. It translates to CASSLTGGAGNNEQFF.

This clonotype has more than one count but fewer than ten. The rearrangement joins TRBV13 to TRBJ1-4; D is possibly TRBD1 (6 bases). Germline CDR1 is PRHDT and CDR2 is FYEKMQ (reference sequence). The CDR3 length is 13 residues. V gave up 6 bases and J gave up 5 bases, with 10 bases separating them. The DNA for the CDR3 is TGTGCCAGCAGAGGACAGCAGAATGAAAAACTGTTTTTT. Its translation: CASRGQQNEKLFF. Variable domain in full (rest from reference TRBV13 and TRBJ1-4): AAGVIQSPRHLIKEKRETATLKCYPIPRHDTVYWYQQGPGQDPQFLISFYEKMQSDKGSIPDRFSAQQFSDYHSELNMSSLELGDSALYFCASRGQQNEKLFFGSGTQLSVL.

The gene calls are TRBV7-9 and TRBJ2-2; weak D call: TRBD1 (6 bases). Trimming took 3 bases from V and 3 from J, leaving 11 bases between them. Germline lookup yields CDR1 SEHNR and CDR2 FQNEAQ (reference sequence). The CDR3 is 15 amino acids. CDR3 coding DNA: TGTGCCAGCAGCTTCCAGGGGACCTACACCGGGGAGCTGTTTTTT. As protein: CASSFQGTYTGELFF.

J is TRBJ1-4 and V is TRBV6-5, with 9 bases that match TRBD1. The CDR3 has 15 residues. V dropped 5 bases and J dropped 4; count of bases not matched to a gene: 5. Germline V gene data show CDR1 as MNHEY and CDR2 as SVGAGI. In DNA, the CDR3 is TGTGCCAGCAGTCACCGGGACAGGGATAATGAAAAACTGTTTTTT. Its translation is CASSHRDRDNEKLFF.

The V gene is TRBV25-1, the J gene TRBJ2-3, with D uncertain. The CDR3 sequence is 13 residues long. The V and J ends lost 2 bases and 2 bases respectively, with 5 bases between them. Germline CDR1 and CDR2: MGHDK and SYGVNS. The CDR3 DNA reads as TGTGCCAGCAGTGAACGGAACACAGATACGCAGTATTTT. This codes for CASSERNTDTQYF.

This clonotype was observed a few times. The gene calls are TRBV5-6 and TRBJ1-2; D possibly corresponds to TRBD1 (6 bases). CDR1 is SGHDT and CDR2 is YYEEEE in the germline V gene. V was pared by 3 bases and J by 9 bases, with 21 bases between. The CDR3 runs 15 residues. For the CDR3, the DNA is TGTGCCAGCAGCTCCCGGGACAAGGACGTACATAGCTACACCTTC. It translates to CASSSRDKDVHSYTF.

The genes are TRBV5-5 and TRBJ2-1; tentatively, D is TRBD2 (6 bases). Trimming stripped 6 bases from V and 8 bases from J, with 24 bases between. CDR1 is SGHKS and CDR2 is YYEKEE in the germline V gene (reference sequence). The CDR3 spans 16 residues. The CDR3 loop is CASTLEGNTGIDEQFF. CDR3 DNA: TGTGCCAGCACCCTGGAGGGGAATACAGGAATTGATGAGCAGTTCTTC. Based on the CDR3 plus reference TRBV5-5 and TRBJ2-1, the full variable domain is DAGVTQSPTHLIKTRGQQVTLRCSPISGHKSVSWYQQVLGQGPQFIFQYYEKEERGRGNFPDRFSARQFPNYSSELNVNALLLGDSALYLCASTLEGNTGIDEQFFGPGTRLTVL.

This clonotype has at least ten counts. The rearrangement joins TRBV5-6 to TRBJ1-6, with D possibly being TRBD1 (6 bases). Germline CDR1 and CDR2: SGHDT and YYEEEE. This CDR3 is 14 amino acids long. V lost 4 bases to trimming and J lost 9 bases, with 14 bases between them. CDR3 region: CASSRRDNGSPLHF. The DNA of the CDR3 is TGTGCCAGCAGCAGAAGGGACAACGGTTCACCCCTCCACTTT.

This clonotype has a handful of counts. Compared with germline, one end of the junction differs, possibly owing to a read error. The gene calls are TRBV7-9 and TRBJ2-4; maybe TRBD1 (6 bases). CDR3 size: 16 residues. Germline V gives CDR1 SEHNR, CDR2 FQNEAQ (reference sequence). CDR3 sequence reads: CASTLTGTRAKNIQYF. The CDR3 nucleotides are TGTGCCAGCACCTTAACAGGGACGCGGGCCAAAAACATTCAGTACTTC.

The gene calls are TRBV21-1 and TRBJ1-2; the table's D call TRBD1 went unverified against the DNA. TRBV21-1 is a listed pseudogene. The CDR3 sequence is 16 residues long. In DNA form, the CDR3 reads TGTGCCAGCAGCAAACGGGGGAGCGGAACGAGCTATGGCTACACCTTC. Translation gives CASSKRGSGTSYGYTF.

V usage is TRBV7-2 and J usage is TRBJ2-1; perhaps D is TRBD1 or TRBD2 (5 bases each). The germline V and J ends were trimmed by 5 bases and 4 bases, with 9 bases remaining between them. The CDR3 loop spans 13 amino acids. Germline V gene sequence: CDR1 SGHTA, CDR2 FQGNSA. CDR3 amino acids: CASSRGEYNEQFF. CDR3 DNA: TGTGCCAGCAGCCGAGGGGAATACAATGAGCAGTTCTTC.

V usage is TRBV7-2 and J usage is TRBJ2-6; D is unresolved. The CDR3 is made up of 14 amino acids. V shed 1 base and J shed 0 bases, with 1 base lying between them. Germline values: CDR1 SGHTA, CDR2 FQGNSA. The CDR3 DNA is TGTGCCAGCAGCTTAGACTCTGGGGCCAACGTCCTGACTTTC. Its protein product is CASSLDSGANVLTF.

This clonotype occurred a few times. V is TRBV20-1 and J is TRBJ2-1; 8 positions match TRBD2. CDR3 length: 16 amino acids. The germline CDR1 and CDR2 sequences are DFQATT and SNEGSKA (reference sequence). Losses at the gene ends were 3 bases for V and 7 bases for J; bases not matched to a gene: 14. CDR3 nucleotides: TGCAGTGCTAGTGGAAGTTATGGAGCGGGGGTTAATGAGCAGTTCTTC. Residues: CSASGSYGAGVNEQFF.